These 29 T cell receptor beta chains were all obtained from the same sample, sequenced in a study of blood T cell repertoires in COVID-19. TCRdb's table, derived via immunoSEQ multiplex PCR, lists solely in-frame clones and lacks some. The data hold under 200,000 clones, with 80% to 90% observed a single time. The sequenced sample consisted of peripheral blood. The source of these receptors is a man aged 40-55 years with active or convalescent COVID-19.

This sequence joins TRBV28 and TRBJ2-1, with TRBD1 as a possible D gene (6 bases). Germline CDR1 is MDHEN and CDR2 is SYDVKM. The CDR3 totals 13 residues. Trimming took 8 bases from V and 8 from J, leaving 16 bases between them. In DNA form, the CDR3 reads TGTGCCAGCTGTGACAGGTCCCTGGATGAGCAGTTCTTC. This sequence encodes CASCDRSLDEQFF.

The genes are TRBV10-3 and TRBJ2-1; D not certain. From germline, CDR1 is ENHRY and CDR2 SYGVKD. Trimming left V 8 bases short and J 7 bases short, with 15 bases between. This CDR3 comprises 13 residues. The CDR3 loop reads CAIGGQSWNEQFF. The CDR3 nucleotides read TGTGCCATCGGTGGGCAATCCTGGAATGAGCAGTTCTTC.

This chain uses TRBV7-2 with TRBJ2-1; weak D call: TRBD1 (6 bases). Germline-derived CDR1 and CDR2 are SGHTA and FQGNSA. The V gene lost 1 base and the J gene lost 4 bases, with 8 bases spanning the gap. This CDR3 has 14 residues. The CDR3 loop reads CASSLGTEYNEQFF. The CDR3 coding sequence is TGTGCCAGCAGCTTAGGGACAGAATACAATGAGCAGTTCTTC.

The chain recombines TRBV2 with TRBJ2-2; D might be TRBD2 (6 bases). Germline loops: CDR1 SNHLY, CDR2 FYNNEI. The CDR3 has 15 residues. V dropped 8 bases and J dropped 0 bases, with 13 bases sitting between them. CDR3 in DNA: TGTGCCAGCTGTGGAGGGTCCTCGAACACCGGGGAGCTGTTTTTT. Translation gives CASCGGSSNTGELFF.

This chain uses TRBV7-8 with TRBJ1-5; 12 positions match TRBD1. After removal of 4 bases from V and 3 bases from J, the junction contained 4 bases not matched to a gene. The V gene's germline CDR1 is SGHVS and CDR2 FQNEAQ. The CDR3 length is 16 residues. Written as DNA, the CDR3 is TGTGCCAGCAGCTCGGGACAGGGGGCCCTCAATCAGCCCCAGCATTTT. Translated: CASSSGQGALNQPQHF.

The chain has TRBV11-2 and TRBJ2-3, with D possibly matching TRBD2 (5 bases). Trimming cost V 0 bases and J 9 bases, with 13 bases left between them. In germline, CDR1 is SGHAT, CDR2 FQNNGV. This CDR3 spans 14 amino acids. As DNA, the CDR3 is TGTGCCAGCAGCTTAGACGGGATATCAGGCACGCAGTATTTT. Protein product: CASSLDGISGTQYF.

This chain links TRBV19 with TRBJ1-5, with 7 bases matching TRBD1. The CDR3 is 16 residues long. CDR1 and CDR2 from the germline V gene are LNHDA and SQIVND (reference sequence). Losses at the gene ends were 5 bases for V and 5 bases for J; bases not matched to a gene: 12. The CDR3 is CASSPDRVGLDQPQHF. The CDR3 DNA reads TGTGCCAGTAGTCCTGACAGGGTCGGTTTAGATCAGCCCCAGCATTTT.

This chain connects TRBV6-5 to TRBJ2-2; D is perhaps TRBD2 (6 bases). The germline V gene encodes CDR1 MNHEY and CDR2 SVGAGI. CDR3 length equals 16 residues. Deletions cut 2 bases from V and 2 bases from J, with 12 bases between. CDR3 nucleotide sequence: TGTGCCAGCAGTTACGGGTGGGGGGATAACACCGGGGAGCTGTTTTTT. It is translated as CASSYGWGDNTGELFF.

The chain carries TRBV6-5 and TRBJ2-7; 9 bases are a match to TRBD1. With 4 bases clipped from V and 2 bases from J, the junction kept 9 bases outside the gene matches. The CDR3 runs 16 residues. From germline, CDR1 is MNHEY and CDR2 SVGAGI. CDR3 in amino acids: CASSSPGTGIPYEQYF. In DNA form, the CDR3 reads TGTGCCAGCAGTTCCCCCGGGACAGGGATTCCCTACGAGCAGTACTTC.

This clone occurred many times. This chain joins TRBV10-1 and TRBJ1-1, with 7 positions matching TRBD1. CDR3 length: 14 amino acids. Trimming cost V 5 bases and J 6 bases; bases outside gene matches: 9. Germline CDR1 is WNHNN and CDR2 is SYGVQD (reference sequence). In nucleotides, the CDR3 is TGCGCCAGCAGTTTCGGCACAGGGGCCGCTGAAGCTTTCTTT. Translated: CASSFGTGAAEAFF.

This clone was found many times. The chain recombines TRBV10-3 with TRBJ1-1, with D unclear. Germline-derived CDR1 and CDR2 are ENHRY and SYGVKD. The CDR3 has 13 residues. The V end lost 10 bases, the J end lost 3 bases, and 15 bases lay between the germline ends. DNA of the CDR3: TGTGCCAGCCGCAACCGGGGAGACACTGAAGCTTTCTTT. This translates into CASRNRGDTEAFF.

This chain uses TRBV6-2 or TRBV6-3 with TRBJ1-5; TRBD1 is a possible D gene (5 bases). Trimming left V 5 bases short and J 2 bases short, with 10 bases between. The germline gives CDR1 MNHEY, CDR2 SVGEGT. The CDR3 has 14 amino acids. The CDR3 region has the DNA TGTGCCAGCAGTGCCGCACAGGGCAATCAGCCCCAGCATTTT. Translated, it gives CASSAAQGNQPQHF.

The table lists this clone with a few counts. This CDR3 reads CASSPTTGISYEQYF. DNA for the CDR3: TGTGCCAGTAGCCCTACGACAGGGATTTCCTACGAGCAGTACTTC. The rearrangement links TRBV19 to TRBJ2-7; 7 nucleotides match TRBD1. Germline V lookup: CDR1 LNHDA, CDR2 SQIVND (reference sequence). This CDR3 contains 15 residues. V was clipped by 6 bases and J by 1 base; unmatched bases: 9.

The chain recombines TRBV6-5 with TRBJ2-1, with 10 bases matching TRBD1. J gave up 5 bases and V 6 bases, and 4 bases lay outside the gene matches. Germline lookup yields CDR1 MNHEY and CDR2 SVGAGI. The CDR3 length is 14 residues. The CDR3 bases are TGTGCCAGCAGGGGGACAGGGGCCCACAATGAGCAGTTCTTC. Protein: CASRGTGAHNEQFF.

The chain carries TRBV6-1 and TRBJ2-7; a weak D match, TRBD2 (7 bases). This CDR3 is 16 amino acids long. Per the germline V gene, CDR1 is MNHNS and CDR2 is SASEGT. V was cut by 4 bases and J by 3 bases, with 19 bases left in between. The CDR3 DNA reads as TGTGCCAGCAGTGCTATCGGGCGAGGGGGGGGCTACGAGCAGTACTTC. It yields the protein CASSAIGRGGGYEQYF.

The CDR3 is CASSLGRDQPQHF. The CDR3 DNA follows: TGTGCCAGCAGCTTAGGCCGGGATCAGCCCCAGCATTTT. This chain connects TRBV7-2 to TRBJ1-5; no clear D gene. Deletions cut 1 base from V and 5 bases from J, with 6 bases between. This CDR3 has 13 residues. Germline loops: CDR1 SGHTA, CDR2 FQGNSA. Together with reference TRBV7-2 and TRBJ1-5, the CDR3 gives the full variable domain: GAGVSQSPSNKVTEKGKDVELRCDPISGHTALYWYRQSLGQGLEFLIYFQGNSAPDKSGLPSDRFSAERTGGSVSTLTIQRTQQEDSAVYLCASSLGRDQPQHFGDGTRLSIL.

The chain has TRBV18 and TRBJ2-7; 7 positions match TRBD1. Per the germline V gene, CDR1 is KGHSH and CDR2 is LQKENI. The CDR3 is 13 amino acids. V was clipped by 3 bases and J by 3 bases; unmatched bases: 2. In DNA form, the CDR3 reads TGTGCCAGCTCACCCCGGGACAGCTACGAGCAGTACTTC. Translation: CASSPRDSYEQYF.

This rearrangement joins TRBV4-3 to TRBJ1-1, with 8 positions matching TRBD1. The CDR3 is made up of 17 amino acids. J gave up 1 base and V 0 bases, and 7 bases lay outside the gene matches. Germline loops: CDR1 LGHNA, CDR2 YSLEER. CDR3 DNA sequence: TGCGCCAGCAGCCAAGATCCCCTCGACAGGGGGAACACTGAAGCTTTCTTT. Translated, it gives CASSQDPLDRGNTEAFF.

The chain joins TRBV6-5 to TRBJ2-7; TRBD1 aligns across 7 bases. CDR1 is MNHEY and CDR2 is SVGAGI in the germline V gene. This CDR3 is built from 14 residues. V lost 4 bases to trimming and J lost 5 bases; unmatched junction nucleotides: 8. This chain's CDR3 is CASSLQGPRDEQYF. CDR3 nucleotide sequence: TGTGCCAGCAGTTTACAGGGGCCCCGGGACGAGCAGTACTTC.

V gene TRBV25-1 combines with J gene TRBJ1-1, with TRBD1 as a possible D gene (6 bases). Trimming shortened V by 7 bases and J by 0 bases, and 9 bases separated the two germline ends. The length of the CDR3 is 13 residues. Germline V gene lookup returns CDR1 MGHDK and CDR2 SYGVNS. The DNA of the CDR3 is TGTGCCAGCATCGGACAGATGAACACTGAAGCTTTCTTT. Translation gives CASIGQMNTEAFF.

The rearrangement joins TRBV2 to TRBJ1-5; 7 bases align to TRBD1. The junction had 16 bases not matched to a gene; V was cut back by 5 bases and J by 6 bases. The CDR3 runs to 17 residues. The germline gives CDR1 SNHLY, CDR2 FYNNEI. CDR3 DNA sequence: TGTGCCAGCAGTATACAGGGGAGTGGGGGCGGTGGTCAGCCCCAGCATTTT. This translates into CASSIQGSGGGGQPQHF.

The CDR3 nucleotides read TGTGCCAGCAGCCGCCCGGGAGTAGGGGCAGGGAACACCGGGGAGCTGTTTTTT. Its protein product is CASSRPGVGAGNTGELFF. The V and J genes are TRBV5-4 and TRBJ2-2; TRBD2 might be the D (6 bases). The CDR3 totals 18 residues. The germline V gene has CDR1 SGHNT and CDR2 YYREEE (reference sequence). V gave up 4 bases and J gave up 1 base, with 20 bases separating them.

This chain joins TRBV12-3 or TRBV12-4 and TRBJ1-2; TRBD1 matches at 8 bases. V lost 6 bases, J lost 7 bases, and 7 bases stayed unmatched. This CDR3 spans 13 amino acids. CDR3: CASRKQGESGYTF. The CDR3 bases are TGTGCCAGCAGAAAACAGGGGGAAAGTGGCTACACCTTC.

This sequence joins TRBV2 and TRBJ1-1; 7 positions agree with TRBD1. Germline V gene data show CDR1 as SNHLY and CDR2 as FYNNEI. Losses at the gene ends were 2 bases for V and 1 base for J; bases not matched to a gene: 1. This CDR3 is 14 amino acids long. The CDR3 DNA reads TGTGCCAGCAGTGAAAGGACAGGGAACACTGAAGCTTTCTTT. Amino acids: CASSERTGNTEAFF.

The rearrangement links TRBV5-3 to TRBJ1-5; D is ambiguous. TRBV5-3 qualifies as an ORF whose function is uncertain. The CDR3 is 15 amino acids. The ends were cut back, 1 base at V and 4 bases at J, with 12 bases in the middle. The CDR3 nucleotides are TGTGCCAGAAGCTTGCTAGCGCGTTCGAATCAGCCCCAGCATTTT. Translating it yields CARSLLARSNQPQHF.

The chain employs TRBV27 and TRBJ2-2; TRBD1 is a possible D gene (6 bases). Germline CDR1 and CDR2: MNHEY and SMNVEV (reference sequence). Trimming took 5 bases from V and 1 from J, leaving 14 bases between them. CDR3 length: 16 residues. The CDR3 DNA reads TGTGCCAGCAGTCCATACTCGGGACAGAACACCGGGGAGCTGTTTTTT. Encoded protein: CASSPYSGQNTGELFF.

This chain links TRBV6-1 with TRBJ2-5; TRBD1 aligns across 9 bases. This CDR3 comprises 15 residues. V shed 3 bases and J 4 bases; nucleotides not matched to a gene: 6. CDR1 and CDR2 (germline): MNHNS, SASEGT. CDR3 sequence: CASSETGGFGETQYF. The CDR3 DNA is TGTGCCAGCAGTGAGACAGGGGGGTTCGGAGAGACCCAGTACTTC.

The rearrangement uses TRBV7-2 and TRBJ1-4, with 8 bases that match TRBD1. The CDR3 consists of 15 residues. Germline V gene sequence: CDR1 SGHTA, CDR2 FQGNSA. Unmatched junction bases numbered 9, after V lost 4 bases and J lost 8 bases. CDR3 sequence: CASSSRQGLGEKLFF. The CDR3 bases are TGTGCCAGCAGCTCCCGACAGGGGTTGGGAGAAAAACTGTTTTTT.

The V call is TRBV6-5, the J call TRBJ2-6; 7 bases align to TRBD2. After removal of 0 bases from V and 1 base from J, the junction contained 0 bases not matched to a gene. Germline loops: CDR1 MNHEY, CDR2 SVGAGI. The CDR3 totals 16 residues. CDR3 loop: CASSYSGGSGANVLTF. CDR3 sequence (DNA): TGTGCCAGCAGTTACTCGGGAGGGTCTGGGGCCAACGTCCTGACTTTC.